These 18 T cell receptor beta chains came from one sample sequenced in a study of T cells in Graves' hyperthyroidism and ophthalmopathy. RNA transcripts yielded amplified TCR beta CDR3 regions. During a first-round RT-PCR of the TCR CDR3, the HTBI primer set was used. TCRdb ran MiXCR on the multiplex PCR reads and lists one entry per CDR3 protein. The sample lists over 650,000 distinct CDR3 sequences, approximately 42% occurring once. Sequencing was performed on peripheral blood or thyroid tissue (not recorded which). The receptors here all came from an adult man with Graves' disease, either hyperthyroidism or ophthalmopathy (not recorded which).

Many counts were recorded for this clonotype. The chain has TRBV6-5 and TRBJ1-1; TRBD1 agrees at 7 bases. The CDR3 contains 12 residues. Losses at the gene ends were 2 bases for V and 14 bases for J; bases not matched to a gene: 8. Germline CDR1 and CDR2: MNHEY and SVGAGI. Here the CDR3 reads CASSYNQGVSFF. CDR3 nucleotides: TGTGCCAGCAGTTACAACCAGGGGGTTTCCTTCTTT.

This clonotype was observed a few times. The chain has TRBV7-2 and TRBJ1-1, with D unclear. Trimming pared 3 bases from V and 0 bases from J, leaving 8 bases between. Germline V gene lookup returns CDR1 SGHTA and CDR2 FQGNSA. The CDR3 totals 14 residues. The CDR3 reads CASSFELMNTEAFF. The CDR3 DNA sequence: TGTGCCAGCAGCTTCGAGTTGATGAACACTGAAGCTTTCTTT.

The table lists this clonotype with many counts. This chain connects TRBV24-1 to TRBJ1-1; the D is unclear. The germline gives CDR1 KGHDR, CDR2 SFDVKD. The CDR3 has 14 residues. V lost 4 bases to trimming and J lost 2 bases, with 10 bases between them. CDR3 in amino acids: CATSEGSVNTEAFF. CDR3 nucleotide sequence: TGTGCCACCAGTGAGGGATCAGTTAACACTGAAGCTTTCTTT.

Points on this clonotype: It may be a read error: a sequence one base away is much more abundant. The chain couples TRBV7-6 to TRBJ1-6; a possible D gene is TRBD1 (6 bases). Per germline, CDR1 SGHVS and CDR2 FNYEAQ. CDR3 length: 15 amino acids. V was trimmed by 5 bases and J by 10 bases, leaving 18 bases between them. This chain's CDR3 is CASSVLDSSGSPLHF. In DNA, the CDR3 is TGTGCCAGCAGCGTCCTGGACAGCAGTGGATCACCCCTCCACTTT. Combining the CDR3 with reference TRBV7-6 and TRBJ1-6 gives the whole variable domain GAGVSQSPRYKVTKRGQDVALRCDPISGHVSLYWYRQALGQGPEFLTYFNYEAQQDKSGLPNDRFSAERPEGSISTLTIQRTEQRDSAMYRCASSVLDSSGSPLHFGNGTRLTVT.

This rearrangement joins TRBV7-6 to TRBJ2-7; 8 positions match TRBD1. CDR3 length: 16 amino acids. The V gene's germline CDR1 is SGHVS and CDR2 FNYEAQ. V gave up 1 base and J gave up 0 bases; unmatched junction bases: 5. CDR3 region: CASSLGRTGNSYEQYF. The CDR3 DNA reads TGTGCCAGCAGCTTAGGTAGGACAGGGAACTCCTACGAGCAGTACTTC.

The chain employs TRBV6-5 and TRBJ2-7; TRBD1 is a possible D gene (5 bases). CDR1 MNHEY and CDR2 SVGAGI come from the germline V gene. V gave up 4 bases and J gave up 6 bases, with 34 bases separating them. CDR3 length: 20 residues. CDR3 sequence reads: CASSFALRQQHKTPLAEQYF. The DNA for the CDR3 is TGTGCCAGCAGTTTTGCCCTACGACAGCAGCACAAAACCCCCCTCGCCGAGCAGTACTTC.

About this clonotype: A read error may explain this, as a much larger clone is one base away. The conserved closing phenylalanine or tryptophan is absent in this CDR3, likely reflecting a read error. V gene TRBV5-1 combines with J gene TRBJ2-7; 9 nucleotides line up with TRBD1. The trim removed 4 bases at V and 3 bases at J, leaving 2 bases unmatched. The CDR3 length is 13 residues. Per germline, CDR1 SGHRS and CDR2 YFSETQ. The CDR3 sequence: CASSLTGGYEQYL. The CDR3 region has the DNA TGCGCCAGCAGCCTGACAGGGGGCTACGAGCAGTACCTC.

This clonotype was picked up a small number of times. V usage is TRBV10-3 and J usage is TRBJ1-4; TRBD1 matches 8 bases. J was trimmed by 8 bases and V by 8 bases; bases with no gene match: 7. There are 13 residues in the CDR3. Germline values: CDR1 ENHRY, CDR2 SYGVKD. This chain's CDR3 is CAIQGALREKLFF. As DNA, the CDR3 is TGTGCCATCCAGGGGGCGCTTCGGGAAAAACTGTTTTTT.

The rearrangement links TRBV25-1 to TRBJ1-1; a weak D match, TRBD1 (6 bases). Germline V gives CDR1 MGHDK, CDR2 SYGVNS. This CDR3 is built from 17 residues. V was trimmed by 4 bases and J by 0 bases, leaving 18 bases between them. CDR3 in amino acids: CASSGDWGTSMNTEAFF. DNA for the CDR3: TGTGCCAGCAGTGGGGATTGGGGGACAAGCATGAACACTGAAGCTTTCTTT. Using reference TRBV25-1 and TRBJ1-1 for the parts outside the CDR3, the full variable domain is EADIYQTPRYLVIGTGKKITLECSQTMGHDKMYWYQQDPGMELHLIHYSYGVNSTEKGDLSSESTVSRIRTEHFPLTLESARPSHTSQYLCASSGDWGTSMNTEAFFGQGTRLTVV.

The chain is built from TRBV20-1 and TRBJ2-7; 9 bases fit TRBD1. The CDR3 has 13 residues. Germline loops: CDR1 DFQATT, CDR2 SNEGSKA (reference sequence). V was clipped by 0 bases and J by 9 bases; unmatched bases: 6. The CDR3 nucleotides are TGCAGTGCTAGAGATCGGGGGACAGGGACGCAGTACTTC. This gives the protein CSARDRGTGTQYF.

This clonotype occurred many times. The J gene is TRBJ1-2, the V gene TRBV29-1; D perhaps matches TRBD1 (5 bases). Germline CDR1 SQVTM, CDR2 ANQGSEA. Trimming took off 6 bases at V and 8 bases at J, with 10 bases between the two ends. The CDR3 runs 10 residues. The CDR3 DNA reads TGCAGCGTCGTACAGGAGGGCTACACCTTC. Translated, it gives CSVVQEGYTF.

CDR3 loop: CASSVGSDYTEAFF. DNA of the CDR3: TGTGCCAGCAGCGTAGGGTCTGATTACACTGAAGCTTTCTTT. The V call is TRBV9, the J call TRBJ1-1; D unclear. Germline CDR1 is SGDLS and CDR2 is YYNGEE. The CDR3 runs 14 residues. V was trimmed by 0 bases and J by 3 bases, leaving 9 bases between them. The full variable domain, its missing parts supplied by reference TRBV9 and TRBJ1-1, is DSGVTQTPKHLITATGQRVTLRCSPRSGDLSVYWYQQSLDQGLQFLIQYYNGEERAKGNILERFSAQQFPDLHSELNLSSLELGDSALYFCASSVGSDYTEAFFGQGTRLTVV.

This sequence joins TRBV2 and TRBJ1-2; D is possibly TRBD1 (6 bases). V lost 5 bases to trimming and J lost 0 bases, with 13 bases between them. The CDR3 has 15 residues. CDR1 SNHLY and CDR2 FYNNEI come from the germline V gene. The CDR3 nucleotides read TGTGCCAGCAGTTTTTGGGACACAGCTAACTATGGCTACACCTTC. Amino acid sequence: CASSFWDTANYGYTF. Using reference TRBV2 and TRBJ1-2 for the parts outside the CDR3, the full variable domain is EPEVTQTPSHQVTQMGQEVILRCVPISNHLYFYWYRQILGQKVEFLVSFYNNEISEKSEIFDDQFSVERPDGSNFTLKIRSTKLEDSAMYFCASSFWDTANYGYTFGSGTRLTVV.

At least ten counts were recorded for this clonotype. The chain is built from TRBV7-8 and TRBJ2-7; no definite D call. Trimming left V 7 bases short and J 0 bases short, with 13 bases between. Germline V gene lookup returns CDR1 SGHVS and CDR2 FQNEAQ. The CDR3 covers 14 residues. The CDR3 coding sequence is TGTGCCAGCACGGAACAGAGATCCTCCTACGAGCAGTACTTC. Translating it yields CASTEQRSSYEQYF. The full variable domain, with the rest looked up from reference TRBV7-8 and TRBJ2-7, is GAGVSQSPRYKVAKRGQDVALRCDPISGHVSLFWYQQALGQGPEFLTYFQNEAQLDKSGLPSDRFFAERPEGSVSTLKIQRTQQEDSAVYLCASTEQRSSYEQYFGPGTRLTVT.

This clonotype was recorded a few times. The chain couples TRBV10-1 to TRBJ2-2, with 9 positions matching TRBD2. Germline values: CDR1 WNHNN, CDR2 SYGVQD (reference sequence). V was clipped by 6 bases and J by 1 base; unmatched bases: 9. The CDR3 is 17 amino acids. In DNA form, the CDR3 reads TGCGCCAGCAGCTCCTTAGCGGGAGTAAGGAACACCGGGGAGCTGTTTTTT. This codes for CASSSLAGVRNTGELFF.

A few counts support this clonotype. V is TRBV20-1 and J is TRBJ2-5, with 9 bases fitting TRBD1. The V segment lost 5 bases and the J segment 2 bases; nucleotides outside the gene matches: 3. CDR1 DFQATT and CDR2 SNEGSKA come from the germline V gene (reference sequence). The CDR3 consists of 13 residues. DNA of the CDR3: TGCAGTGCTTTGGGACAGGGACAAGAGACCCAGTACTTC. Its translation: CSALGQGQETQYF.

This clonotype was detected ten times or more. The chain couples TRBV20-1 to TRBJ1-6, with TRBD1 matching over 7 bases. In germline, CDR1 is DFQATT, CDR2 SNEGSKA (reference sequence). After removal of 5 bases from V and 7 bases from J, the junction contained 8 bases not matched to a gene. The CDR3 is made up of 14 amino acids. In DNA, the CDR3 is TGCAGTGCTGCCGGGGACAGCAAGAATTCACCCCTCCACTTT. Protein sequence: CSAAGDSKNSPLHF.

V is TRBV6-1 and J is TRBJ2-5, with 7 bases matching TRBD2. This CDR3 is 16 amino acids long. The germline V gene encodes CDR1 MNHNS and CDR2 SASEGT. The V and J ends lost 5 bases and 0 bases, in that order; junction bases with no gene match: 9. As DNA, the CDR3 is TGTGCCAGCAGTTTTGGCCCGAGCGGGAACCAAGAGACCCAGTACTTC. Its protein is CASSFGPSGNQETQYF.